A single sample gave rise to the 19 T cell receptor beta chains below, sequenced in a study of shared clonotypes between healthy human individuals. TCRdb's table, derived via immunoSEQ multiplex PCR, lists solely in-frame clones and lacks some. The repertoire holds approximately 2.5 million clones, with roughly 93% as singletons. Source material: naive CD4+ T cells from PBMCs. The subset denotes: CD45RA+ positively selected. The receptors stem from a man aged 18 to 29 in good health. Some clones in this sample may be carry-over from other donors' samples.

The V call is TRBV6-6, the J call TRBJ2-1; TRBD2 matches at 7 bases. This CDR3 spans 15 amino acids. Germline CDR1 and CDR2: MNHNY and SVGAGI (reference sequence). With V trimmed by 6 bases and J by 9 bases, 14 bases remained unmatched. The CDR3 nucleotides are TGTGCCAGCAGCCCCAATCTTGCGGGAGTAAGTGAGCAGTTCTTC. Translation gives CASSPNLAGVSEQFF.

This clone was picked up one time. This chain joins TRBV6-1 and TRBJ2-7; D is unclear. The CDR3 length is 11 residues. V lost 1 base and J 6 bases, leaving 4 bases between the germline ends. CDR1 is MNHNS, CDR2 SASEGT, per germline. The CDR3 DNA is TGTGCCAGCAGTGAAGTAGTCGAGCAGTACTTC. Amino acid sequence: CASSEVVEQYF.

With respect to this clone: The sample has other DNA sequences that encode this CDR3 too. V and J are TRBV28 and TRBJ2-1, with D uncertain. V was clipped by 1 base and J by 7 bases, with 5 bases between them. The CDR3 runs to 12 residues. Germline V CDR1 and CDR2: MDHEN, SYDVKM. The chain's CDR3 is CASSLYRNEQFF. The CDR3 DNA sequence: TGTGCCAGCAGTTTATACCGGAATGAGCAGTTCTTC.

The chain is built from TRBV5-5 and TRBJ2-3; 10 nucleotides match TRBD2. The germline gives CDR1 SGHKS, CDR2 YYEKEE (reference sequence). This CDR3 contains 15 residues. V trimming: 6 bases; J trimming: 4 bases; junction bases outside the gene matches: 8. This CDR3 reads CASNIVAGGADTQYF. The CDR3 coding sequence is TGTGCCAGCAACATTGTAGCGGGAGGCGCAGATACGCAGTATTTT.

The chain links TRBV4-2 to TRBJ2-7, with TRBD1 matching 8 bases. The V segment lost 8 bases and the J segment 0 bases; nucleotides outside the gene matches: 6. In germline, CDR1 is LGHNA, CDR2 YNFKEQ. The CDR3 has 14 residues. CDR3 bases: TGTGCCAGCGCTGGGGACAGGAGCTCCTACGAGCAGTACTTC. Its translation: CASAGDRSSYEQYF.

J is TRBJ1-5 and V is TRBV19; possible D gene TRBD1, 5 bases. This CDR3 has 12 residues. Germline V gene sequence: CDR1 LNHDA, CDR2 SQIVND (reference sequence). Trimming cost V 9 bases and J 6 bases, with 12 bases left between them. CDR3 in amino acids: CASCLRGQPQHF. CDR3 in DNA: TGTGCCAGCTGCCTAAGGGGTCAGCCCCAGCATTTT.

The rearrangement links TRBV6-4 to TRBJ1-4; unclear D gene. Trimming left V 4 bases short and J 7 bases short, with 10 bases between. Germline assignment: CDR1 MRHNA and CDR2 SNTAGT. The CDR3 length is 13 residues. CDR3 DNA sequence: TGTGCCAGCAGTGCGGCGGTGGGTGAAAAACTGTTTTTT. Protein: CASSAAVGEKLFF.

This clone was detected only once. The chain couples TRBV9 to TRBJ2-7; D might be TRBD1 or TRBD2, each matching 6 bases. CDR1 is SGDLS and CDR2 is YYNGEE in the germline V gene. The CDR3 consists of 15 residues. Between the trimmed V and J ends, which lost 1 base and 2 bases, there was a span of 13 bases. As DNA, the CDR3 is TGTGCCAGCAGCGTACGGGAAGGGGGGCCCTACGAGCAGTACTTC. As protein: CASSVREGGPYEQYF.

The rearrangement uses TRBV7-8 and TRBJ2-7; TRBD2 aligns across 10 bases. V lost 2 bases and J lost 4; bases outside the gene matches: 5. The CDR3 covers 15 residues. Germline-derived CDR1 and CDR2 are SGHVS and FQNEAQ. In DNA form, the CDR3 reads TGTGCCAGCAGCTTACTAGCGGGAGTGGGGTACGAGCAGTACTTC. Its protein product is CASSLLAGVGYEQYF. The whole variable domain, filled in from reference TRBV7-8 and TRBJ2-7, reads GAGVSQSPRYKVAKRGQDVALRCDPISGHVSLFWYQQALGQGPEFLTYFQNEAQLDKSGLPSDRFFAERPEGSVSTLKIQRTQQEDSAVYLCASSLLAGVGYEQYFGPGTRLTVT.

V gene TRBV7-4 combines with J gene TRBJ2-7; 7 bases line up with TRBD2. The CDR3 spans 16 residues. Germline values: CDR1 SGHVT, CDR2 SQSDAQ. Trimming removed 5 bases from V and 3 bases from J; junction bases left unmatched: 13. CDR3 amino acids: CASSGLAVPHDYEQYF. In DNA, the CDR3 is TGTGCCAGCAGCGGGCTAGCGGTCCCCCACGACTACGAGCAGTACTTC.

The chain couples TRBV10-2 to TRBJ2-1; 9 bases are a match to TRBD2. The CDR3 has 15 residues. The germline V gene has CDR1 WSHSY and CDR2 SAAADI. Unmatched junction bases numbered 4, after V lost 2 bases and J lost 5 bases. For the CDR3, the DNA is TGCGCCAGCAGTGAGCCGTCTAGCGGGAACAATGAGCAGTTCTTC. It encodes CASSEPSSGNNEQFF.

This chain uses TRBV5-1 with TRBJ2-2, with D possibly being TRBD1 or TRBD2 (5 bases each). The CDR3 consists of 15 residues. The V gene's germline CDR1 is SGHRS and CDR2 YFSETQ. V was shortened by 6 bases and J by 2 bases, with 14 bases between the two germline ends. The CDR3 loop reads CASTAGDRNTGELFF. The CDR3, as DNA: TGCGCCAGCACCGCCGGGGACCGTAACACCGGGGAGCTGTTTTTT.

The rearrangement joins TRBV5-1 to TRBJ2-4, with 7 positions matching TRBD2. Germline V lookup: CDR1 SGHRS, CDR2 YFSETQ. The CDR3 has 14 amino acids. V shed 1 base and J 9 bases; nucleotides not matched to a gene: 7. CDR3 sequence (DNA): TGCGCCAGCAGCTTGTCAGGGACTACGTCCATTCAGTACTTC. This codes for CASSLSGTTSIQYF.

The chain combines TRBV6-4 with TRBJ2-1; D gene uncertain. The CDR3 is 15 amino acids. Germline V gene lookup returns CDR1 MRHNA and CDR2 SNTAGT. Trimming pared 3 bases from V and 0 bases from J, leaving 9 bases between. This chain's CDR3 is CASSESQTSYNEQFF. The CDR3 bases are TGTGCCAGCAGTGAATCGCAAACCTCCTACAATGAGCAGTTCTTC.

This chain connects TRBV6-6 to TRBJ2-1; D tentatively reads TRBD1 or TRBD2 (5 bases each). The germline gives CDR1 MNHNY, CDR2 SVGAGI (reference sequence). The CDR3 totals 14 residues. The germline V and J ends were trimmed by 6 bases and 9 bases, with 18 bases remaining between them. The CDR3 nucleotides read TGTGCCAGCAGCCCCCGGGTGGGGCGGGCTGAGCAGTTCTTC. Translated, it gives CASSPRVGRAEQFF.

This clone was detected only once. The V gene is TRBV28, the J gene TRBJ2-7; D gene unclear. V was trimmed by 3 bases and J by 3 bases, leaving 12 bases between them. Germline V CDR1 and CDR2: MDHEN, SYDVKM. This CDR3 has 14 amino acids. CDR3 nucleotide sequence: TGTGCCAGCAGTTTGGGCGGAGTTCACTACGAGCAGTACTTC. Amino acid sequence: CASSLGGVHYEQYF.

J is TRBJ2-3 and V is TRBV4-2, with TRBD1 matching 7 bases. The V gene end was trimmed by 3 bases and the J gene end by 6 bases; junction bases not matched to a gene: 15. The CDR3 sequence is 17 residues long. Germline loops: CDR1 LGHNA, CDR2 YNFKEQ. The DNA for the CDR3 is TGTGCCAGCAGCCATGAGTCTCGACAGGGCGTGTTGGATACGCAGTATTTT. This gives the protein CASSHESRQGVLDTQYF.

The chain's CDR3 is CASAKRPTGQGAGEQYF. In DNA, the CDR3 is TGTGCCAGCGCTAAACGGCCTACGGGACAGGGGGCCGGCGAGCAGTACTTC. The chain couples TRBV11-2 to TRBJ2-7, with 12 bases fitting TRBD1. Per the germline V gene, CDR1 is SGHAT and CDR2 is FQNNGV. This CDR3 is built from 17 residues. The ends lost 8 bases at V and 6 bases at J; junction bases unmatched: 17.

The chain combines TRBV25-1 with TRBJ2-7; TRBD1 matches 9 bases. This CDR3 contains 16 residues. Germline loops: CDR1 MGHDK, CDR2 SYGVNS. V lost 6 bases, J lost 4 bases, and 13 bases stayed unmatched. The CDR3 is CASRGNTGTGRYEQYF. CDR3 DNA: TGTGCCAGCAGGGGAAACACCGGGACAGGGAGGTACGAGCAGTACTTC.